This record looks at one T cell receptor (beta chain) sequence and its context. The record originates from a study of cytotoxic CD8 clonotypes in ibrutinib-treated CLL. Study in general: The patients, about a dozen relapsed/refractory and more than 14 treatment-naive, included approximately 18 who were IGHV unmutated. Sequencing produced an average of around 250,000 productive templates and some 100,000 productive rearrangements per sample.

The V gene's germline CDR1 is SGHRS and CDR2 YFSETQ. V shed 4 bases and J 5 bases; nucleotides not matched to a gene: 6. The CDR3 loop spans 15 amino acids. The assay was immunoSEQ multiplex PCR, and TCRdb's table has in-frame clones only and misses some. Of about 200,000 clones detected, approximately 75% appear once; the ten largest clones hold about an eighth. The gene calls are TRBV5-1 and TRBJ2-1, with 10 bases aligning to TRBD2. This specimen consisted of PBMCs, obtained after 12 months of ibrutinib treatment. The TCR sequence derives from a human donor with chronic lymphocytic leukemia. Written as DNA, the CDR3 is TGCGCCAGCAGCAAAGGACTAGCGGAGGACAATGAGCAGTTCTTC. Amino acid sequence: CASSKGLAEDNEQFF.